The rows below give T cell receptor beta chains drawn from one sample of a study of shared clonotypes between healthy human individuals. Some clones are missing from TCRdb's copy, which holds only in-frame ones; the method was immunoSEQ multiplex PCR. The table shows millions of clones, with approximately 94% occurring only once. The sequencing input was naive CD4+ T cells sorted from blood. These receptors all stem from a young man in good health. The CDR3 runs from the conserved cysteine through the conserved F or W. The D gene is left open where the match is weak. Clone size is stated in some rows and not others, as once, few, many or a class when expanded.

CDR3nt: TGTGCCAGCAGCCAGGGACAGCATAATTCACCCCTCCACTTT
CDR3aa: CASSQGQHNSPLHF
j_gene: TRBJ1-6
d_gene: TRBD1
len: 14
abundance: .
v_gene: TRBV7-3

CDR3nt: TGCGCCAGCAGCTGGAGCAGGGGTTTTAACTATGGCTACACCTTC
CDR3aa: CASSWSRGFNYGYTF
j_gene: TRBJ1-2
d_gene: .
len: 15
abundance: once
v_gene: TRBV5-1

CDR3nt: TGTGCTAGTGGCTCAAAGGGGGGAAATCAGCCCCAGCATTTT
CDR3aa: CASGSKGGNQPQHF
j_gene: TRBJ1-5
d_gene: .
len: 14
abundance: .
v_gene: TRBV12-5

CDR3nt: TGTGCCAGCAGTTCTCCCGGGGCGATCCTTTCAGATACGCAGTATTTT
CDR3aa: CASSSPGAILSDTQYF
j_gene: TRBJ2-3
d_gene: .
len: 16
abundance: .
v_gene: TRBV28

CDR3nt: TGTGCCAGCAGCGTAGCGGCTAGCGGCTCCAATGAGCAGTTCTTC
CDR3aa: CASSVAASGSNEQFF
j_gene: TRBJ2-1
d_gene: TRBD2
len: 15
abundance: .
v_gene: TRBV9

CDR3nt: TGTGCCAGCAGCCGGGACTCGACGAGCTCCTACGAGCAGTACTTC
CDR3aa: CASSRDSTSSYEQYF
j_gene: TRBJ2-7
d_gene: .
len: 15
abundance: .
v_gene: TRBV5-4

CDR3nt: TGTGCCAGCAGCGTAGTCCCAGGGGGGGGAGAGACCCAGTACTTC
CDR3aa: CASSVVPGGGETQYF
j_gene: TRBJ2-5
d_gene: .
len: 15
abundance: .
v_gene: TRBV9

CDR3nt: TGTGCCAGCAGTTTAGGGGGGAAGGTTGAAAAACTGTTTTTT
CDR3aa: CASSLGGKVEKLFF
j_gene: TRBJ1-4
d_gene: .
len: 14
abundance: .
v_gene: TRBV28

CDR3nt: TGCGCCAGCAGCCAAGATCACATAGCGGCCGGGGAGCTGTTTTTT
CDR3aa: CASSQDHIAAGELFF
j_gene: TRBJ2-2
d_gene: .
len: 15
abundance: .
v_gene: TRBV4-1

CDR3nt: TGCGCCAGCAGTGAGGCGCGAGCATCGGGCTACACCTTC
CDR3aa: CASSEARASGYTF
j_gene: TRBJ1-2
d_gene: .
len: 13
abundance: .
v_gene: TRBV10-1

CDR3nt: TGTGCCAGTAGTCGACAGAATGTGAACACTGAAGCTTTCTTT
CDR3aa: CASSRQNVNTEAFF
j_gene: TRBJ1-1
d_gene: .
len: 14
abundance: .
v_gene: TRBV19

CDR3nt: TGTGCCAGCAGTGATAACAGGCGAGAAGCTTTCTTT
CDR3aa: CASSDNRREAFF
j_gene: TRBJ1-1
d_gene: .
len: 12
abundance: .
v_gene: TRBV2

CDR3nt: TGTGCCACCAGTAAGGACCTTGTTGGTGTCGGGGAGCTGTTTTTT
CDR3aa: CATSKDLVGVGELFF
j_gene: TRBJ2-2
d_gene: .
len: 15
abundance: .
v_gene: TRBV15

CDR3nt: TGCAGCGTGGGGTGGGGACATAAATCCGGGGAGCTGTTTTTT
CDR3aa: CSVGWGHKSGELFF
j_gene: TRBJ2-2
d_gene: .
len: 14
abundance: .
v_gene: TRBV29-1

CDR3nt: TGTGCCAGCGGGGGGGGCTCTTTATCTGGAAACACCATATATTTT
CDR3aa: CASGGGSLSGNTIYF
j_gene: TRBJ1-3
d_gene: .
len: 15
abundance: .
v_gene: TRBV28

CDR3nt: TGTGCCACCGACGACTTAAAGTCCTACGAGCAGTACTTC
CDR3aa: CATDDLKSYEQYF
j_gene: TRBJ2-7
d_gene: .
len: 13
abundance: .
v_gene: TRBV2

CDR3nt: TGTGCCAGCAGCGGCAGGGGTTCCTACGAGCAGTACTTC
CDR3aa: CASSGRGSYEQYF
j_gene: TRBJ2-7
d_gene: .
len: 13
abundance: .
v_gene: TRBV9

CDR3nt: TGTGCCAGCAGCAAGACCTATAGCAATCAGCCCCAGCATTTT
CDR3aa: CASSKTYSNQPQHF
j_gene: TRBJ1-5
d_gene: .
len: 14
abundance: .
v_gene: TRBV6-1

CDR3nt: TGTGCCAGCAGCTTGATGGGGTCAGATACGCAGTATTTT
CDR3aa: CASSLMGSDTQYF
j_gene: TRBJ2-3
d_gene: .
len: 13
abundance: .
v_gene: TRBV5-4

CDR3nt: TGTGCCAGCAGCTCCCCCGGGACTAGCGGGACAACAAGGGGTACGCAGTATTTT
CDR3aa: CASSSPGTSGTTRGTQYF
j_gene: TRBJ2-3
d_gene: TRBD2
len: 18
abundance: .
v_gene: TRBV7-8

CDR3nt: TGTGCCAGCAGCGTGTTCACTAGCGGCTCCTACAATGAGCAGTTCTTC
CDR3aa: CASSVFTSGSYNEQFF
j_gene: TRBJ2-1
d_gene: TRBD2
len: 16
abundance: once
v_gene: TRBV9

CDR3nt: TGTGCCAGCAGCTCTCAGGGGCAAGAGACCCAGTACTTC
CDR3aa: CASSSQGQETQYF
j_gene: TRBJ2-5
d_gene: .
len: 13
abundance: .
v_gene: TRBV7-9

CDR3nt: TGTGCCATCAGCGACGGCCCTTCTACCTACGAGCAGTACTTC
CDR3aa: CAISDGPSTYEQYF
j_gene: TRBJ2-7
d_gene: .
len: 14
abundance: .
v_gene: TRBV10-3

CDR3nt: TGTGCCAGCAAAGGAGTCCAGGGGGCAAAACTGTTTTTT
CDR3aa: CASKGVQGAKLFF
j_gene: TRBJ1-4
d_gene: TRBD1
len: 13
abundance: .
v_gene: TRBV5-5

CDR3nt: TGTGCCAGCTCACCAGGGTTAGGTGGCACAGATACGCAGTATTTT
CDR3aa: CASSPGLGGTDTQYF
j_gene: TRBJ2-3
d_gene: .
len: 15
abundance: .
v_gene: TRBV18

CDR3nt: TGTGCCAGCAGTCCACGACTGAGCGGGAGGGGAGAGCAGTATTTT
CDR3aa: CASSPRLSGRGEQYF
j_gene: TRBJ2-3
d_gene: TRBD2
len: 15
abundance: .
v_gene: TRBV27

CDR3nt: TGTGCCAGCAGTTCTCCCACAGATACGCAGTATTTT
CDR3aa: CASSSPTDTQYF
j_gene: TRBJ2-3
d_gene: .
len: 12
abundance: .
v_gene: TRBV6-5

CDR3nt: TGTGCCAGCAGCTTGGATGACGTCCGGAATTCACCCCTCCACTTT
CDR3aa: CASSLDDVRNSPLHF
j_gene: TRBJ1-6
d_gene: .
len: 15
abundance: .
v_gene: TRBV5-4

CDR3nt: TGTGCCAGCAGACTCGGGGCCTATGGCTACACCTTC
CDR3aa: CASRLGAYGYTF
j_gene: TRBJ1-2
d_gene: .
len: 12
abundance: .
v_gene: TRBV28

CDR3nt: TGTGCCTGGAACCCAGGGGGCCTCTCTGGAAACACCATATATTTT
CDR3aa: CAWNPGGLSGNTIYF
j_gene: TRBJ1-3
d_gene: TRBD1
len: 15
abundance: .
v_gene: TRBV30

CDR3nt: TGCGCCAGCAGCTTGGAATACGTAGCAGTCGGGGGGGAGCTGTTTTTT
CDR3aa: CASSLEYVAVGGELFF
j_gene: TRBJ2-2
d_gene: .
len: 16
abundance: .
v_gene: TRBV5-1

CDR3nt: TGTGCCATCGCGAAGGGGGGTGGTACCGACGAGCAGTACTTC
CDR3aa: CAIAKGGGTDEQYF
j_gene: TRBJ2-7
d_gene: .
len: 14
abundance: once
v_gene: TRBV10-3

CDR3nt: TGTGCCAGCAGCTTAGGCTCAGGGGAAGATACGCAGTATTTT
CDR3aa: CASSLGSGEDTQYF
j_gene: TRBJ2-3
d_gene: .
len: 14
abundance: .
v_gene: TRBV11-2

CDR3nt: TGTGCCAGCAGTGGCCCCCCTAGCGGGGGAAACACCGGGGAGCTGTTTTTT
CDR3aa: CASSGPPSGGNTGELFF
j_gene: TRBJ2-2
d_gene: TRBD2
len: 17
abundance: .
v_gene: TRBV2

CDR3nt: TGCACCAGCAGCCAAGATCAGACAGGCGGCAACGAGCAGTACTTC
CDR3aa: CTSSQDQTGGNEQYF
j_gene: TRBJ2-7
d_gene: .
len: 15
abundance: .
v_gene: TRBV1

CDR3nt: TGTGCTAGTGCCCTATCCGGGGCCCAAGAGACCCAGTACTTC
CDR3aa: CASALSGAQETQYF
j_gene: TRBJ2-5
d_gene: .
len: 14
abundance: .
v_gene: TRBV12-5

CDR3nt: TGCGCCAGCAGCTTGGAGCCGCTAGCCAAAAACATTCAGTACTTC
CDR3aa: CASSLEPLAKNIQYF
j_gene: TRBJ2-4
d_gene: .
len: 15
abundance: .
v_gene: TRBV5-1

CDR3nt: TGCGCCAGCAGCTTGGGGTGGGTGACTAGCTTCAATGAGCAGTTCTTC
CDR3aa: CASSLGWVTSFNEQFF
j_gene: TRBJ2-1
d_gene: TRBD2
len: 16
abundance: .
v_gene: TRBV5-1

CDR3nt: TGCGCCAGCAGCCCACTGGACAGGGTAGGAGGCTACACCTTC
CDR3aa: CASSPLDRVGGYTF
j_gene: TRBJ1-2
d_gene: TRBD1
len: 14
abundance: .
v_gene: TRBV5-1

CDR3nt: TGTGCCAGCAGTCGAAGGTGGGGTAGTGAAAAACTGTTTTTT
CDR3aa: CASSRRWGSEKLFF
j_gene: TRBJ1-4
d_gene: .
len: 14
abundance: .
v_gene: TRBV7-9

CDR3nt: TGTGCCAGCAGCCTGCTAGGTGTCGATACGCAGTATTTT
CDR3aa: CASSLLGVDTQYF
j_gene: TRBJ2-3
d_gene: .
len: 13
abundance: .
v_gene: TRBV2